The entry that follows covers one TCR beta chain sequence. The germline V gene has CDR1 ENHRY and CDR2 SYGVKD. Trimming pared 10 bases from V and 3 bases from J, leaving 22 bases between. The CDR3 contains 15 residues. The data are from a study of blood T cell repertoires in COVID-19. About the study: Sources were T cells, B-cell-depleted T cells, or PBMCs; the material itself was cDNA or gDNA.

Generated by immunoSEQ multiplex PCR, the TCRdb table keeps only in-frame clones and is missing some. The sample has about 140,000 clones; roughly 84% are singletons. The receptor was isolated from a man younger than 40 with COVID-19, enrolled during active disease. Sequenced: peripheral blood. The rearrangement uses TRBV10-3 and TRBJ2-7; possible D gene TRBD2, 5 bases. CDR3 bases: TGTGCCACCCTACAAACTAGGAGGCCTGACTACGAGCAGTACTTC. This sequence encodes CATLQTRRPDYEQYF.